This T cell receptor beta chain came from a study of vaccination and CD4 T cells after COVID-19 (dated by TCRdb to the early 2020s). For context, the study as a whole: Convalescent patients had a positive SARS-CoV-2 result on nasal swab PCR, and of these patients, fewer than ten had mild disease and one had severe disease. The convalescent cohort comprised six males and four females, including two Hispanic individuals, seven Caucasians, two Asians and one multiracial person. Participants got two doses of the Pfizer-BioNTech BNT162b2 vaccine (n=8) or two doses of the Moderna mRNA-1273 vaccine (n=2). Post-COVID blood samples from convalescent patients were collected a median of around 100 days after diagnosis, with a range of roughly 30 to 170 days. The time from the second vaccine dose to post-vaccine blood sampling had a median of roughly 72 days and ranged from about 14 to 241 days. Overlapping spike peptide pools from SARS-CoV-2 and from the common cold coronaviruses HCoV-NL63, HCoV-OC43 and HCoV-229E were used as culture stimuli. Control cultures received a CEFX viral epitope pool as the positive control, an HIV-1 Nef peptide pool as the negative control, or no peptide. In around ten COVID-19 convalescent patients and a handful of infection-naive healthy vaccine recipients, the spike-specific CD4+ TCR repertoire before mRNA vaccination was compared with the repertoire after mRNA vaccination. The investigation overall reported the following: The study included relatively few convalescent patients and did not analyze early timepoints after natural infection. Of the vaccine-specific clones found in convalescent patients, nearly all (304 of 307) were mono-reactive for SARS-CoV-2 spike instead of being cross-reactive with common cold coronaviruses. Although the median number of SARS-CoV-2-reactive clonotypes went up from roughly 19 after infection to 30 to 45 after vaccination, the increase was not significant. Among convalescent patients, a median about 86% of the SARS-CoV-2-reactive clones seen after vaccination appeared only after vaccination, which suggests priming specific to the vaccine.

The library was produced with PCR. TCR sequencing of DNA from cultured CD4+ T cells used the Oncomine TCR Beta short-read assay at the Johns Hopkins FTIC core. The QIAamp micro DNA kit was used to extract genomic DNA from the cultured CD4+ T cells. Oncomine TCR Beta libraries from cultured CD4+ T cells were pooled with unique dual indexes and sequenced on an Illumina iSeq 100. The original methods were these. Non-productive sequences were removed, and CDR3s not starting with C, not ending with F or W, or shorter than 7 amino acids were discarded. Antigen-specific clonotypes were identified using the MANAFEST web application through comparison of peptide-stimulated wells with reference and other culture wells. Positive clones required FDR below 0.05, an odds ratio above 5, and productive frequency above 0.1% in at least two of three replicate wells. A clonotype was classed as cross-reactive if the clonotype showed significant expansion both in SARS-CoV-2 spike wells and in at least one common cold coronavirus spike condition. Similarity between CDR3 sequences was evaluated in R version 3.6.1 using Levenshtein distances (stringdist) and unrooted phylogenetic trees (ape). The public reads were run again by TCRdb, first through fastp at Q25 and then through MiXCR, and only productive beta chains were kept. Every CDR3 protein is listed once, alongside the most common genes and DNA of its rows. What appears here as the V and J calls and clone size reflects TCRdb's work, not the paper's. The table for this sample lists about 17,000 distinct CDR3 sequences; 25% to 30% of them were counted only once. Under 20% of the sample belongs to the ten largest clones.

The sample's treatment or condition label, in plain terms: 10-day PBMC culture with coronavirus spike peptide pools or control peptides (ViraFEST assay). The ViraFEST assay, used in the study, expanded antigen-specific T cells with peptide pools and then identified the expanded clonotypes through TCR sequencing. The convalescent patients' positive SARS-CoV-2 PCR tests were from March to December 2020, which was before the Alpha, Beta and Delta variants emerged in the United States. PBMCs were cultured at under 2.5 million per well in IMDM supplemented with around 5% human AB serum and 9.5 to 10 IU/ml IL-2, with approximately 9.2 ug/ml peptide pools added. On days 3 and 7, half of the culture medium was replaced with fresh IL-2-containing medium. After approximately 11 days of culture, CD4+ T cells were isolated by negative selection with the EasySep CD4+ T cell isolation kit. PBMCs were separated from whole blood using Ficoll-Paque Plus gradient centrifugation and then either used fresh or cryopreserved at -140C. In general, triplicate wells were set up for every culture condition.

The CDR3 sequence holds 12 residues, the cysteine and phenylalanine included. Only CDR3 DNA remains: 36 bases, in frame from the first base. CDR1 SGHNT and CDR2 YENEEA were looked up in the germline V gene. V and J lose 2 bases and 10 bases, and a span of 6 bases separates them. Taking its sample share into account, this clonotype is medium-sized (0.01 to 0.1%). No antigen is known for it. Base qualities are not at hand, and no much larger clone is one base apart. What was sequenced was cultured CD4+ T cells from blood. This sequence uses TRBV11-3 and TRBJ1-6, and TRBD1 may be the D gene, going by 6 matching bases. This sequence originates from a human donor with COVID-19. At the DNA level, the sequence is TGTGCCAGCAGCTTACAGGGGTCACCCCTCCACTTT. It specifies CASSLQGSPLHF.